The 4 T cell receptor beta chains listed next were all sequenced from one sample in a study of shared clonotypes between healthy human individuals. Assay used: immunoSEQ multiplex PCR; TCRdb lists only in-frame clones, some missing. The table shows 85,000 to 100,000 clones, with almost 70% occurring only once. The sample comprised memory CD8+ T cells sorted from blood. Regarding subset: CD45RO+ cells pooled with CCR7-negative TemRA cells. These TCRs come from a man younger than 45 in good health.

This clone came up once. This chain uses TRBV25-1 with TRBJ2-5, with D tentatively TRBD2 (5 bases). The germline V gene encodes CDR1 MGHDK and CDR2 SYGVNS. This CDR3 region has 14 residues. The V end was cut by 3 bases, the J end by 5 bases, with 13 bases between. CDR3 loop: CASSDPSGSETQYF. The DNA for the CDR3 is TGTGCCAGCAGTGATCCCTCGGGGTCGGAGACCCAGTACTTC.

The V gene is TRBV5-1, the J gene TRBJ2-2, with 8 bases matching TRBD2. CDR1 is SGHRS, CDR2 YFSETQ, per germline. After removal of 5 bases from V and 5 bases from J, the junction contained 11 bases not matched to a gene. The CDR3 has 16 residues. The DNA for the CDR3 is TGCGCCAGCAGTCATACAAGCGGGAGAAGGACCGGGGAGCTGTTTTTT. It is translated as CASSHTSGRRTGELFF.

The chain carries TRBV27 and TRBJ2-7; no clear D gene. Trimming cost V 6 bases and J 3 bases, with 15 bases left between them. CDR1 is MNHEY and CDR2 is SMNVEV in the germline V gene (reference sequence). The CDR3 loop spans 14 amino acids. The CDR3 nucleotides are TGTGCCAGCAGACCAACCCCAGATTTCTACGAGCAGTACTTC. Translation: CASRPTPDFYEQYF.

This chain links TRBV5-5 with TRBJ1-5, with unresolved D. Germline V CDR1 and CDR2: SGHKS, YYEKEE (reference sequence). V gave up 7 bases and J gave up 6 bases, with 11 bases separating them. The CDR3 runs 12 residues. As DNA, the CDR3 is TGTGCCAGCGGAGCCATGGGTCAGCCCCAGCATTTT. Translating gives CASGAMGQPQHF. Together with reference TRBV5-5 and TRBJ1-5, the CDR3 gives the full variable domain: DAGVTQSPTHLIKTRGQQVTLRCSPISGHKSVSWYQQVLGQGPQFIFQYYEKEERGRGNFPDRFSARQFPNYSSELNVNALLLGDSALYLCASGAMGQPQHFGDGTRLSIL.